This TCR beta chain was observed in a study of blood T cell repertoires in COVID-19 (dated by TCRdb to between 2020 and 2021). Context from the whole study: Collaborator samples came from the United States, Italy and Spain and covered acute and convalescent phases of COVID-19. The dataset comprised deeply sampled blood TCRbeta repertoires from subjects exposed to, actively infected with, or recovered from COVID-19. Where HLA class I and class II types were available, the types were taken from metadata supplied by the sample provider, not from assay-based typing. A freely available public database, intended as a resource for researchers studying the immune response to SARS-CoV-2, is where the repertoires were released. Sample metadata almost always included a de-identified subject ID, COVID-19 status, age in years and sex. The material from the prospective study consisted of cDNA or gDNA derived from T cells, B-cell-depleted T cells, or PBMCs. Samples came from the ongoing ImmuneRACE study (first 160 participants) plus 1,254 subjects from 6 global collaborators. Study-wide findings and limitations: How much clinical and demographic metadata was included differed by source and by participant, and the metadata was provided uncurated.

V is cut back by 4 bases and J by 2 bases, with 1 base in the junction unmatched. The germline V gene supplies CDR1 SGDLS and CDR2 YYNGEE. Measured from the cysteine to the phenylalanine, the CDR3 is 14 residues long. Just CDR3 DNA is preserved here, 42 bases in frame from base 1. On this clone: The antigen it binds to is not known. A read error may explain this, as a much larger clone is one base away. The same CDR3 is also encoded by other DNA sequences in this sample.

In the prospective study, participants were roughly 18 to 90 years old, resided in about two dozen geographic areas of the United States, and were enrolled through a virtual design. In the prospective study, cohorts were assigned on the basis of participant-reported clinical history obtained from a screening survey and a study questionnaire. Recovered participants in ImmuneRACE Cohort 3 were defined by two consecutive negative NP/OP PCR tests, clearance by a healthcare professional, or resolution of symptoms. In the prospective study, mobile phlebotomists collected whole blood, serum and a nasopharyngeal or oropharyngeal swab from each participant. Additional blood draws and questionnaires over an approximately 2-month period could optionally be provided by prospective study participants. Blood samples from the prospective study were shipped frozen or at room temperature prior to DNA extraction.

TCRbeta CDR3 regions were amplified from genomic DNA by means of the immunoSEQ Assay, a bias-controlled multiplex PCR. From the authors' description of their analysis: The number of nucleated cells in each sample was estimated from the amplification of reference gene primers within the assay. Sequence reads were collapsed and filtered to measure the absolute abundance of every unique TCRbeta CDR3 rearrangement. For each sample, productive Simpson clonality was calculated by taking the square root of Simpson's diversity index across productive rearrangements. Drawn from immuneACCESS, this table holds only the in-frame rearrangements with V and J called that TCRdb kept. Clones are partly lost; checked studies trace under half to an unresolved V gene and leave the rest unexplained. The V and J calls and clone size were taken over from that table, and D and trimming were inferred from the DNA. Across this sample there are some 150,000 clones, with about 80% seen only once. The top ten constitute 5.5% to 7% of the sample.

The origin of this receptor is a woman aged 50 to 65 who had recovered from COVID-19. The chain is encoded by TRBV9 joined to TRBJ1-4, and 8 junctional nucleotides match TRBD1. Sequencing used PBMCs or T cells enriched from blood (not recorded which). The CDR3 protein sequence reads: CASSRQGTNEKLFF. The nucleotide sequence reads TGTGCCAGCAGCCGACAGGGGACTAATGAAAAACTGTTTTTT.